Following are 22 T cell receptor beta chains from one sample sequenced in a study of graft-versus-host responses after intestinal transplantation. Some clones are missing from TCRdb's copy, which holds only in-frame ones; the method was immunoSEQ multiplex PCR. The sample includes around 100,000 clones, approximately 90% of them seen just once. These TCRs are of unknown antigen specificity. The material was unstimulated CD4+ T cells sorted from spleen or lymph node cells, obtained before transplant. The receptors here all came from a human donor who was the organ donor for an intestinal transplant.

This chain joins TRBV30 and TRBJ2-3; D perhaps matches TRBD2 (6 bases). There are 14 residues in the CDR3. Germline V lookup: CDR1 GTSNPN, CDR2 SVGIG (reference sequence). V lost 4 bases and J 1 base, leaving 12 bases between the germline ends. The CDR3: CAWTGGGGTDTQYF. CDR3 nucleotide sequence: TGTGCCTGGACCGGGGGTGGGGGCACAGATACGCAGTATTTT.

The chain uses TRBV28 and TRBJ2-5; 7 positions match TRBD2. The better agreement between TRBJ2-7 and the DNA end casts doubt on the J call. The CDR3 has 13 residues. CDR1 and CDR2 from the germline V gene are MDHEN and SYDVKM. CDR3 residues: CASSLRESYEQYF. The CDR3, as DNA: TGTGCCAGCAGTTTGCGGGAGTCTTACGAGCAGTACTTC.

The chain couples TRBV6-6 to TRBJ1-1; D call uncertain. The germline V and J ends were trimmed by 2 bases and 4 bases, with 11 bases remaining between them. This CDR3 has 14 residues. Germline V CDR1 and CDR2: MNHNY, SVGAGI (reference sequence). Here the CDR3 reads CASSYRQASTEAFF. The CDR3 DNA sequence: TGTGCCAGCAGTTACAGGCAGGCCAGCACTGAAGCTTTCTTT.

The gene calls are TRBV5-1 and TRBJ2-1, with TRBD2 matching over 8 bases. V was pared by 4 bases and J by 5 bases, with 8 bases of the junction left unmatched. CDR1 and CDR2 from the germline V gene are SGHRS and YFSETQ. The CDR3 has 15 residues. CDR3 sequence: CASSPDRAGDNEQFF. CDR3 coding DNA: TGCGCCAGCAGCCCGGATAGAGCGGGGGACAATGAGCAGTTCTTC.

V and J are TRBV9 and TRBJ2-5; D is unresolved. Trimming left V 0 bases short and J 1 base short, with 7 bases between. The CDR3 covers 14 residues. Germline loops: CDR1 SGDLS, CDR2 YYNGEE. CDR3 nucleotides: TGTGCCAGCAGCGTAGTCCCGGCCCAAGAGACCCAGTACTTC. Translating gives CASSVVPAQETQYF.

The chain combines TRBV11-2 with TRBJ2-7, with D possibly matching TRBD1 (5 bases). Germline CDR1 and CDR2: SGHAT and FQNNGV. The CDR3 totals 15 residues. Trimming pared 0 bases from V and 5 bases from J, leaving 14 bases between. In DNA, the CDR3 is TGTGCCAGCAGCTTAGACCCGGGCAGGGCCAACGAGCAGTACTTC. It codes for CASSLDPGRANEQYF.

The genes are TRBV6-5 and TRBJ1-5; D is ambiguous. The germline V gene has CDR1 MNHEY and CDR2 SVGAGI. The CDR3 covers 13 residues. The V end was cut by 5 bases, the J end by 4 bases, with 9 bases between. The CDR3 DNA reads as TGTGCCAGCAGTCGGACCGGGAATCAGCCCCAGCATTTT. It codes for CASSRTGNQPQHF.

The chain recombines TRBV7-2 with TRBJ2-3; D is ambiguous. The CDR3 spans 13 residues. Per germline, CDR1 SGHTA and CDR2 FQGNSA. Trimming pared 5 bases from V and 2 bases from J, leaving 8 bases between. The CDR3 sequence is CASSLSYTDTQYF. The CDR3 DNA sequence: TGTGCCAGCAGCCTATCGTACACAGATACGCAGTATTTT.

This chain connects TRBV30 to TRBJ2-7; TRBD2 matches at 11 bases. CDR1 is GTSNPN, CDR2 SVGIG, per germline (reference sequence). The V gene end was trimmed by 4 bases and the J gene end by 6 bases; junction bases not matched to a gene: 5. CDR3 length: 13 amino acids. The CDR3, as DNA: TGTGCCTGGACCCTTCTAGCGGGAGGCGAGCAGTACTTC. Amino acid sequence: CAWTLLAGGEQYF. The variable domain in full, completed from reference TRBV30 and TRBJ2-7, reads SQTIHQWPATLVQPVGSPLSLECTVEGTSNPNLYWYRQAAGRGLQLLFYSVGIGQISSEVPQNLSASRPQDRQFILSSKKLLLSDSGFYLCAWTLLAGGEQYFGPGTRLTVT.

The DNA for the CDR3 is TGTGCCAGCATGGGGACAGGGCGTGAAAAACTGTTTTTT. Its protein is CASMGTGREKLFF. The rearrangement uses TRBV28 and TRBJ1-4; 9 nucleotides line up with TRBD1. This CDR3 has 13 amino acids. V lost 7 bases and J lost 7; bases outside the gene matches: 4. Germline V gene sequence: CDR1 MDHEN, CDR2 SYDVKM. Drawing the rest from reference TRBV28 and TRBJ1-4, the complete variable domain is DVKVTQSSRYLVKRTGEKVFLECVQDMDHENMFWYRQDPGLGLRLIYFSYDVKMKEKGDIPEGYSVSREKKERFSLILESASTNQTSMYLCASMGTGREKLFFGSGTQLSVL.

The chain is built from TRBV9 and TRBJ2-2, with a weak D call TRBD2 (5 bases). Germline loops: CDR1 SGDLS, CDR2 YYNGEE. The CDR3 runs to 15 residues. The germline V and J ends were trimmed by 2 bases and 0 bases, with 8 bases remaining between them. The CDR3 coding sequence is TGTGCCAGCAGCGTTTCCGGGGCGAACACCGGGGAGCTGTTTTTT. As protein: CASSVSGANTGELFF.

V is TRBV11-1 and J is TRBJ1-1; D is undetermined. Deletions cut 1 base from V and 0 bases from J, with 3 bases between. From germline, CDR1 is SGHAT and CDR2 FQDESV (reference sequence). There are 13 residues in the CDR3. The CDR3 spells CASSLGLNTEAFF. The CDR3 coding sequence is TGTGCCAGCAGCTTAGGTCTGAACACTGAAGCTTTCTTT.

The V call is TRBV11-2, the J call TRBJ2-1; D unresolved. The V gene lost 1 base and the J gene lost 2 bases, with 6 bases spanning the gap. The CDR3 extends over 14 amino acids. CDR1 is SGHAT and CDR2 is FQNNGV in the germline V gene. The CDR3 region has the DNA TGTGCCAGCAGCTTAGCGGAGCCCTACAATGAGCAGTTCTTC. It translates to CASSLAEPYNEQFF.

The rearrangement links TRBV19 to TRBJ2-1, with 11 bases lining up with TRBD2. From germline, CDR1 is LNHDA and CDR2 SQIVND (reference sequence). This CDR3 comprises 15 residues. J was trimmed by 4 bases and V by 8 bases; bases with no gene match: 7. CDR3 nucleotide sequence: TGTGCCAGTGGAAAGACTAGCGGGAAATACAATGAGCAGTTCTTC. This translates into CASGKTSGKYNEQFF.

V gene TRBV6-1 combines with J gene TRBJ2-1, with TRBD2 identical over 11 bases. Germline V gene sequence: CDR1 MNHNS, CDR2 SASEGT. J was trimmed by 7 bases and V by 5 bases; bases with no gene match: 7. CDR3 length: 15 residues. The CDR3 region has the DNA TGTGCCAGCAGTTCACTAGCGGGAGCAATAAATGAGCAGTTCTTC. The encoded protein is CASSSLAGAINEQFF.

V and J are TRBV7-7 and TRBJ2-7; TRBD2 aligns across 7 bases. CDR3 length equals 16 residues. Trimming cost V 0 bases and J 3 bases; bases outside gene matches: 8. Germline V gene data show CDR1 as SSHAT and CDR2 as FNYEAQ (reference sequence). The CDR3, as DNA: TGTGCCAGCAGCTTAGCGATCCGGGACTACTTCTACGAGCAGTACTTC. Its protein product is CASSLAIRDYFYEQYF.

The rearrangement uses TRBV9 and TRBJ2-1; no clear D gene. CDR1 and CDR2 from the germline V gene are SGDLS and YYNGEE. The ends were cut back, 1 base at V and 4 bases at J, with 12 bases in the middle. The CDR3 is 15 amino acids. The DNA of the CDR3 is TGTGCCAGCAGCGTAAGTCTAGGCTCATACAATGAGCAGTTCTTC. It encodes CASSVSLGSYNEQFF.

The chain carries TRBV9 and TRBJ2-4; possibly TRBD2 for D (5 bases). Per germline, CDR1 SGDLS and CDR2 YYNGEE. The CDR3 loop spans 14 amino acids. V dropped 4 bases and J dropped 4 bases, with 12 bases sitting between them. The CDR3 loop reads CASSPFRDKNIQYF. CDR3 nucleotides: TGTGCCAGCAGCCCCTTTCGGGATAAAAACATTCAGTACTTC.

This clone was observed a single time. The J gene is TRBJ2-7, the V gene TRBV18, with 7 bases matching TRBD2. V lost 3 bases, J lost 0 bases, and 8 bases stayed unmatched. CDR1 is KGHSH and CDR2 is LQKENI in the germline V gene. The length of the CDR3 is 16 residues. The CDR3 DNA follows: TGTGCCAGCTCACCGAGTTGGGGCGGGAGCTCCTACGAGCAGTACTTC. It translates to CASSPSWGGSSYEQYF.

V usage is TRBV28 and J usage is TRBJ2-7; maybe TRBD2 (6 bases). The CDR3 is 16 residues long. Germline CDR1 reads MDHEN; CDR2 reads SYDVKM. V lost 7 bases and J lost 3, with 22 bases in between. The CDR3 reads CASTGGRARYYYEQYF. In nucleotides, the CDR3 is TGTGCCAGCACCGGGGGAAGGGCCCGTTACTACTACGAGCAGTACTTC.

The CDR3 region has the DNA TGTGCCAGCTCAGTCAGTAGCGGGAGGTTAAGTGAGCAGTTCTTC. Amino acids: CASSVSSGRLSEQFF. The V call is TRBV18, the J call TRBJ2-1; 10 positions match TRBD2. The CDR3 runs 15 residues. The J segment lost 9 bases and the V segment lost 5 bases, leaving 10 bases of the junction unmatched. Germline V gene data show CDR1 as KGHSH and CDR2 as LQKENI. Combining the CDR3 with reference TRBV18 and TRBJ2-1 gives the whole variable domain NAGVMQNPRHLVRRRGQEARLRCSPMKGHSHVYWYRQLPEEGLKFMVYLQKENIIDESGMPKERFSAEFPKEGPSILRIQQVVRGDSAAYFCASSVSSGRLSEQFFGPGTRLTVL.

The chain combines TRBV6-5 with TRBJ1-2; possibly TRBD1 for D (5 bases). The germline V and J ends were trimmed by 5 bases and 5 bases, with 18 bases remaining between them. CDR3 length: 15 residues. Per germline, CDR1 MNHEY and CDR2 SVGAGI. DNA for the CDR3: TGTGCCAGCAGTCAGACAGCGGATGTCACTTATGGCTACACCTTC. Amino acids: CASSQTADVTYGYTF.